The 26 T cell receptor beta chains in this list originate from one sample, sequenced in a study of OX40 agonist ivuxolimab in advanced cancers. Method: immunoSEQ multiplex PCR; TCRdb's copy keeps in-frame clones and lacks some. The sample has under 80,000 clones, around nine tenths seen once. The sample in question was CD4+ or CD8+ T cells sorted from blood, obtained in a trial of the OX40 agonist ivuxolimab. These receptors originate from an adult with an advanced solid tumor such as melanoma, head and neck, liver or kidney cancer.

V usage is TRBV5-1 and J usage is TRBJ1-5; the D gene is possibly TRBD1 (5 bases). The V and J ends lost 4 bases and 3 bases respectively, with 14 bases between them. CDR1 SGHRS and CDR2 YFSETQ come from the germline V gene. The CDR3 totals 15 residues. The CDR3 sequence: CASSLGAGINQPQHF. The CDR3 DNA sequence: TGCGCCAGCAGCCTCGGAGCAGGGATCAATCAGCCCCAGCATTTT.

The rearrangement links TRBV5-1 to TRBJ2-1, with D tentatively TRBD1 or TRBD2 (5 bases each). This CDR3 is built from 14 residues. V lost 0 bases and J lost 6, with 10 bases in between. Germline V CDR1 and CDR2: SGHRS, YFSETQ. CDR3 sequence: CASSLGTRGNEQFF. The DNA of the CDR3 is TGCGCCAGCAGCTTGGGAACTAGGGGCAATGAGCAGTTCTTC.

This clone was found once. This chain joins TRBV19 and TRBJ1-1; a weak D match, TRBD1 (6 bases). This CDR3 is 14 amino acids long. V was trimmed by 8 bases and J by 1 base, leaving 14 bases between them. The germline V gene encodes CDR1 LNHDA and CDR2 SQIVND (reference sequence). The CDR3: CASLKGRGNTEAFF. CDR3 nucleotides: TGTGCCAGTCTCAAAGGCAGGGGGAACACTGAAGCTTTCTTT.

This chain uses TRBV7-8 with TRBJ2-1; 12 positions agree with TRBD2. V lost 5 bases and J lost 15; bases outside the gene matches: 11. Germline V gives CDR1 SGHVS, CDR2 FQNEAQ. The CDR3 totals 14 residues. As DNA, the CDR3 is TGTGCCAGCAGCCCTCAATCCTGGGGACTAGCGGGGTTCTTC. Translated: CASSPQSWGLAGFF.

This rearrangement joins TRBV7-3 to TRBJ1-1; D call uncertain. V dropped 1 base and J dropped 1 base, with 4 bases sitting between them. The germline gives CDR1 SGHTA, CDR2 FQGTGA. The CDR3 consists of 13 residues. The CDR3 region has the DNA TGTGCCAGCAGCTTAATTGCGAACACTGAAGCTTTCTTT. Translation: CASSLIANTEAFF. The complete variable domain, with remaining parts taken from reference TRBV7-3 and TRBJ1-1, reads GAGVSQTPSNKVTEKGKYVELRCDPISGHTALYWYRQSLGQGPEFLIYFQGTGAADDSGLPNDRFFAVRPEGSVSTLKIQRTERGDSAVYLCASSLIANTEAFFGQGTRLTVV.

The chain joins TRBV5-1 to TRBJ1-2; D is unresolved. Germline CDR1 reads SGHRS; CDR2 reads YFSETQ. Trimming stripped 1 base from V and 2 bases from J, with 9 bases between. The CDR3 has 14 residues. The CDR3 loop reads CASSLNTLNYGYTF. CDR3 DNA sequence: TGCGCCAGCAGCTTGAACACCCTGAACTATGGCTACACCTTC.

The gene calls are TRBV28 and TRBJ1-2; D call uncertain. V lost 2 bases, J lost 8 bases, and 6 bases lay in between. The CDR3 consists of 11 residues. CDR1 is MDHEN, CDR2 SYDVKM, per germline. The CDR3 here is CASSLGFGYTF. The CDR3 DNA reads TGTGCCAGCAGTTTAGGGTTCGGCTACACCTTC.

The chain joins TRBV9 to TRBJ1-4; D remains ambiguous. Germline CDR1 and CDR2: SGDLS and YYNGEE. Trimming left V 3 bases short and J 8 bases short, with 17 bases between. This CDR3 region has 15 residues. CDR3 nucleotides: TGTGCCAGCAGCGAGGAAGGCCTTGGCCGGGAAAAACTGTTTTTT. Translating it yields CASSEEGLGREKLFF.

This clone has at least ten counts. The CDR3 is CASSSPGSHPYTEAFF. In nucleotides, the CDR3 is TGTGCCAGTAGTTCACCGGGATCCCATCCGTACACTGAAGCTTTCTTT. The chain recombines TRBV19 with TRBJ1-1; D gene unclear. V was pared by 5 bases and J by 3 bases, with 19 bases between. This CDR3 has 16 residues. CDR1 and CDR2 from the germline V gene are LNHDA and SQIVND (reference sequence). Drawing the rest from reference TRBV19 and TRBJ1-1, the complete variable domain is DGGITQSPKYLFRKEGQNVTLSCEQNLNHDAMYWYRQDPGQGLRLIYYSQIVNDFQKGDIAEGYSVSREKKESFPLTVTSAQKNPTAFYLCASSSPGSHPYTEAFFGQGTRLTVV.

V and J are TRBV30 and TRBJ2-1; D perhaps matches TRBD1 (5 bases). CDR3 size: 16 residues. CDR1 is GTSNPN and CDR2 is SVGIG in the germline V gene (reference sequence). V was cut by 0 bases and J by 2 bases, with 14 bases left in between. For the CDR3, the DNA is TGTGCCTGGAGTGTACCCAGCAGGGCCCCCTACAATGAGCAGTTCTTC. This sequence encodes CAWSVPSRAPYNEQFF.

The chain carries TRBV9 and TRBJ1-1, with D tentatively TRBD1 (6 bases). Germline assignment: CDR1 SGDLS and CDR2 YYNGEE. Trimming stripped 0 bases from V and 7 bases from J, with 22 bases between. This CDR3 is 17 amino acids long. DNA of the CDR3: TGTGCCAGCAGCGTAGGGCCCCCACAGGGTCCGGGCGGTGAAGCTTTCTTT. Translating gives CASSVGPPQGPGGEAFF. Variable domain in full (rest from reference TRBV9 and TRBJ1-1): DSGVTQTPKHLITATGQRVTLRCSPRSGDLSVYWYQQSLDQGLQFLIQYYNGEERAKGNILERFSAQQFPDLHSELNLSSLELGDSALYFCASSVGPPQGPGGEAFFGQGTRLTVV.

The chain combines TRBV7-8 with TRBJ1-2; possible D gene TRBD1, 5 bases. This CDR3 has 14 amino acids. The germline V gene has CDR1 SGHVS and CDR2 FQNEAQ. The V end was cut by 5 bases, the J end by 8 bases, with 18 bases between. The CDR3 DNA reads TGTGCCAGCAGCCGAACTCAGGGATTGGAGGGCTACACCTTC. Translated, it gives CASSRTQGLEGYTF.

CDR3 in DNA: TGTGCCAGCAGCTCAGACCCGGGAAACACCATATATTTT. This encodes CASSSDPGNTIYF. This rearrangement joins TRBV28 to TRBJ1-3; no clear D. The germline V gene encodes CDR1 MDHEN and CDR2 SYDVKM. The CDR3 is made up of 13 amino acids. Trimming cost V 6 bases and J 4 bases, with 10 bases left between them.

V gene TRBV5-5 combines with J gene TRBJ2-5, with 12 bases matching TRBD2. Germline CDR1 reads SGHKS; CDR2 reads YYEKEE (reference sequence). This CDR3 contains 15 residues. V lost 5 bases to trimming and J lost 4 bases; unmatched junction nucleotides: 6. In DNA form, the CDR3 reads TGTGCCAGCAGGAGGCGGACTAGCGGGACAGAGACCCAGTACTTC. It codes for CASRRRTSGTETQYF.

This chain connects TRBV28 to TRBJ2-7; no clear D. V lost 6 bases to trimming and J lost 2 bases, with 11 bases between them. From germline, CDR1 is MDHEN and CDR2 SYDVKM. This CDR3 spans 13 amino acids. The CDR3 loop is CASSETRTYEQYF. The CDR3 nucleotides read TGTGCCAGCAGCGAGACCCGGACCTACGAGCAGTACTTC.

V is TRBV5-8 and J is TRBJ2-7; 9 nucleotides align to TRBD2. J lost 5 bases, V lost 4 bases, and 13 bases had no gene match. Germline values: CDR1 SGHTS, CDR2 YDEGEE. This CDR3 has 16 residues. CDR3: CASSRRGGQKGDEQYF. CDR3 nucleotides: TGTGCCAGCAGCAGGCGGGGGGGACAGAAAGGCGACGAGCAGTACTTC.

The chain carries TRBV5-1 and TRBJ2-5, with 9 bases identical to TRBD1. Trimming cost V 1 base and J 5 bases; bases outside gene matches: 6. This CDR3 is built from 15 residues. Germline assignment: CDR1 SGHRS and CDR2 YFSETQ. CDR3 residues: CASSLPQGASETQYF. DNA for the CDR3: TGCGCCAGCAGCTTGCCACAGGGGGCTTCGGAGACCCAGTACTTC.

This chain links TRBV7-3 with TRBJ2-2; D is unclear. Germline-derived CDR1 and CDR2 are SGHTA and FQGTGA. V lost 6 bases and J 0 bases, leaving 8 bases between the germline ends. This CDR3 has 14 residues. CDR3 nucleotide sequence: TGTGCCAGCAGAGTTCTACCGAACACCGGGGAGCTGTTTTTT. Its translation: CASRVLPNTGELFF.

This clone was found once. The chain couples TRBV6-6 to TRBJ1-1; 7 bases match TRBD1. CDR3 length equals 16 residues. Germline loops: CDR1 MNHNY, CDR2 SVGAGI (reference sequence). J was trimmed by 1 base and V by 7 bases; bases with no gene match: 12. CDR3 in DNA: TGTGCCAGCAATCTCCGACAGGGTCGGGGGAACACTGAAGCTTTCTTT. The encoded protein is CASNLRQGRGNTEAFF.

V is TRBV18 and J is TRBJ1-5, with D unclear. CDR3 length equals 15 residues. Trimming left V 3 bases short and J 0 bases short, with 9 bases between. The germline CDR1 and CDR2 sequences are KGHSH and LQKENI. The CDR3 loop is CASSPGQNSNQPQHF. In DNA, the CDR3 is TGTGCCAGCTCACCTGGTCAGAATAGCAATCAGCCCCAGCATTTT. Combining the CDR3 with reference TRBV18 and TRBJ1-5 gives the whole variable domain NAGVMQNPRHLVRRRGQEARLRCSPMKGHSHVYWYRQLPEEGLKFMVYLQKENIIDESGMPKERFSAEFPKEGPSILRIQQVVRGDSAAYFCASSPGQNSNQPQHFGDGTRLSIL.

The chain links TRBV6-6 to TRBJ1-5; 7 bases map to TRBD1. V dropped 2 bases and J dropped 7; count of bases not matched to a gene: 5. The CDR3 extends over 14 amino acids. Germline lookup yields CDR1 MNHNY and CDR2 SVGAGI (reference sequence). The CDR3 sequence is CASSYRQGGQPQHF. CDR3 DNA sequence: TGTGCCAGCAGTTACAGACAGGGAGGACAGCCCCAGCATTTT.

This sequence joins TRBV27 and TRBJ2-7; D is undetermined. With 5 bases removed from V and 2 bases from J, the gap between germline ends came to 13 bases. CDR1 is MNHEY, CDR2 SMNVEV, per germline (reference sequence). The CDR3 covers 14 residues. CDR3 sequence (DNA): TGTGCCAGCAGTCCCCGTTGGGAAACCTACGAGCAGTACTTC. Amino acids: CASSPRWETYEQYF.

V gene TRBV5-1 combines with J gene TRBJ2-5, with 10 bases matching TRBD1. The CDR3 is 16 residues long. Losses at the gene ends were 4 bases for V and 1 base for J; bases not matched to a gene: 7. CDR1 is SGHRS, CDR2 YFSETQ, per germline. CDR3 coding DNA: TGCGCCAGCAGCGCGCCGGGACAGGGGTTCCAAGAGACCCAGTACTTC. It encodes CASSAPGQGFQETQYF.

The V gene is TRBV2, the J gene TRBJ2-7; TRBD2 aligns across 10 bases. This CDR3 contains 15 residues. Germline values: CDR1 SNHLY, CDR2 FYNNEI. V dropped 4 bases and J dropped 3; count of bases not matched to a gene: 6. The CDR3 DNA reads TGTGCCAGCAGTGGCCTAGCGGGAGTCGGCTACGAGCAGTACTTC. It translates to CASSGLAGVGYEQYF.

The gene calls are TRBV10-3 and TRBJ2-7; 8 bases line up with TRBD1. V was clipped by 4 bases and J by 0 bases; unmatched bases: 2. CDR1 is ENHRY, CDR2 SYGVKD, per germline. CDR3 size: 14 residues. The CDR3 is CAISGTGGSYEQYF. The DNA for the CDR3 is TGTGCCATCAGTGGAACAGGGGGCTCCTACGAGCAGTACTTC.

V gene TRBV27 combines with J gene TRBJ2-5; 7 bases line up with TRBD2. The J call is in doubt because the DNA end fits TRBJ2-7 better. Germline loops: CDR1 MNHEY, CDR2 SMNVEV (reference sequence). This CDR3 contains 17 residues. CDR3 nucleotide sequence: TGTGCCAGCAGTCCACCCCCGAATAGCGGGTGGTCCTACGAGCAGTACTTC. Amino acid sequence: CASSPPPNSGWSYEQYF.